This T cell receptor (beta chain) was recorded in a study of HIV-infected patients and healthy controls. Notes on the study in general: Eight alpha and eight beta V genes differed significantly in mean usage between HIV-infected patients and controls.

The repertoire came from unfractionated whole blood and reflected all unsorted peripheral T cells. This clonotype showed up many times. What it binds is not known. Reverse transcription used about 500 ng RNA and constant-region primers for alpha and beta. Using multiplexing indices, alpha and beta chain libraries were generated apart by chain-specific third strand synthesis. One primer pair amplified all rearrangements per chain; each cDNA got molecular barcodes. The library got P5 and P7 elements plus a second index, then an approximately 25-cycle PCR. TCRdb recomputed calls from the 5' RACE reads with MiXCR, one row per CDR3 protein. The repertoire holds 7,000 to 9,000 distinct CDR3 sequences, with 10% as singletons. The CDR3 extends over 16 amino acids. Trimming took 4 bases from V and 4 from J; bases not matched to a gene: 9. Germline-derived CDR1 and CDR2 are LGHNA and YSLEER.

This sample comprised blood, obtained before antiretroviral therapy. The rearrangement joins TRBV4-3 to TRBJ2-5, with TRBD2 matching 10 bases. The TCR was taken from an adult with HIV infection. CDR3 region: CASSRNRLAGRETQYF. CDR3 nucleotides: TGCGCCAGCAGCCGAAACAGACTAGCGGGTAGAGAGACCCAGTACTTC.